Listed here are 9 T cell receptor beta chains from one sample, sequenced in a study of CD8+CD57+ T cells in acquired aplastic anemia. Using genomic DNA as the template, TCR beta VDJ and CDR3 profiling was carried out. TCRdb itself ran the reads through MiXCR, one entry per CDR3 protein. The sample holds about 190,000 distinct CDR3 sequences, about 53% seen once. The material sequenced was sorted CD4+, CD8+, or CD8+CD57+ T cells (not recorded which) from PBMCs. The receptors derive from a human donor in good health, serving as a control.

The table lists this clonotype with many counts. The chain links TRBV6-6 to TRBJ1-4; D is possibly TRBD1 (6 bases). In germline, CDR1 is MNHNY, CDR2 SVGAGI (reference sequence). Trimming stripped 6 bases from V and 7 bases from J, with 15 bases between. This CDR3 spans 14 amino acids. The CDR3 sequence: CASRKQGPIEKLFF. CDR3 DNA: TGTGCCAGCAGGAAACAGGGCCCAATTGAAAAACTGTTTTTT.

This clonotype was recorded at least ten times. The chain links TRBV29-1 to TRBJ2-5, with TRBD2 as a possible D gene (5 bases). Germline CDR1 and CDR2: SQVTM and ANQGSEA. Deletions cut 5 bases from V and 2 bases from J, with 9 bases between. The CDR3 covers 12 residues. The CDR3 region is CSVLPGQETQYF. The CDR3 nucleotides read TGCAGCGTTCTCCCGGGACAAGAGACCCAGTACTTC. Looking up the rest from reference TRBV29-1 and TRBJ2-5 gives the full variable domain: SAVISQKPSRDICQRGTSLTIQCQVDSQVTMMFWYRQQPGQSLTLIATANQGSEATYESGFVIDKFPISRPNLTFSTLTVSNMSPEDSSIYLCSVLPGQETQYFGPGTRLLVL.

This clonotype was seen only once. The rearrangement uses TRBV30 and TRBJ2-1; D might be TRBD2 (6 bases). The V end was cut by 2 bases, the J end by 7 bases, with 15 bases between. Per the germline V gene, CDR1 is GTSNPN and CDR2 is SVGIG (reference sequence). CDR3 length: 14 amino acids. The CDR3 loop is CAWSSSLRGNEQFF. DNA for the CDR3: TGTGCCTGGAGTTCAAGTCTCCGGGGGAATGAGCAGTTCTTC.

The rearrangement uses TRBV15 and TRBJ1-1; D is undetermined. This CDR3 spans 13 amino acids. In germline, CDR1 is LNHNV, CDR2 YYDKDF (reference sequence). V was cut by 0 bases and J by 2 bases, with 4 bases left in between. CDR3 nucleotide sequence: TGTGCCACCAGCAGAGAGGGTAACACTGAAGCTTTCTTT. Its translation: CATSREGNTEAFF.

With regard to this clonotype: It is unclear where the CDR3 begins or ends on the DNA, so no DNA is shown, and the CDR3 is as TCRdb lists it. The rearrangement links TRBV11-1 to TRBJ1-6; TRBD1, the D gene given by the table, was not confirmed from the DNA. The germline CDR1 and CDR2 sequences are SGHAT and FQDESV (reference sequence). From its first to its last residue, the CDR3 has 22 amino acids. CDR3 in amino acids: CASSFYICSAGGGFGDNSPLHF.

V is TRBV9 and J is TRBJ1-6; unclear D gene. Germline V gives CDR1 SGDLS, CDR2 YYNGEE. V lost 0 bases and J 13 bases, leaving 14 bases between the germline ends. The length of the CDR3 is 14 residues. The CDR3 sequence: CASSVEGQDRPLHF. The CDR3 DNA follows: TGTGCCAGCAGCGTAGAGGGTCAGGATAGGCCCCTCCACTTT. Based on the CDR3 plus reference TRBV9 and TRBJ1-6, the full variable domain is DSGVTQTPKHLITATGQRVTLRCSPRSGDLSVYWYQQSLDQGLQFLIQYYNGEERAKGNILERFSAQQFPDLHSELNLSSLELGDSALYFCASSVEGQDRPLHFGNGTRLTVT.

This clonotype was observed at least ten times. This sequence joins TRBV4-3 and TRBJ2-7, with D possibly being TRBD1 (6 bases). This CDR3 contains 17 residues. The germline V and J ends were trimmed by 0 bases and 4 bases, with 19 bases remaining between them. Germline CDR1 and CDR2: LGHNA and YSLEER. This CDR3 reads CASSQDYRTVRGYEQYF. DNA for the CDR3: TGCGCCAGCAGCCAAGACTATAGGACAGTACGAGGGTACGAGCAGTACTTC.

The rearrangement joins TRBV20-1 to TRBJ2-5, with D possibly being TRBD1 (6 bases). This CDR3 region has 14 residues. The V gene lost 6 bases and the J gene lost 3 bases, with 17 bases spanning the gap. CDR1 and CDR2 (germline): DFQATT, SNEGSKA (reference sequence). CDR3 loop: CSAPQTGVKETQYF. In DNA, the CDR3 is TGCAGTGCCCCCCAGACAGGAGTAAAAGAGACCCAGTACTTC.

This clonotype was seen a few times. The CDR3 nucleotides are TGTGCCAGCAGTTACGGCGAGGGTTCCTACGAGCAGTACTTC. It codes for CASSYGEGSYEQYF. The chain joins TRBV2 to TRBJ2-7; possible D gene TRBD2, 5 bases. V was pared by 5 bases and J by 1 base, with 12 bases between. Germline CDR1 is SNHLY and CDR2 is FYNNEI. This CDR3 comprises 14 residues.